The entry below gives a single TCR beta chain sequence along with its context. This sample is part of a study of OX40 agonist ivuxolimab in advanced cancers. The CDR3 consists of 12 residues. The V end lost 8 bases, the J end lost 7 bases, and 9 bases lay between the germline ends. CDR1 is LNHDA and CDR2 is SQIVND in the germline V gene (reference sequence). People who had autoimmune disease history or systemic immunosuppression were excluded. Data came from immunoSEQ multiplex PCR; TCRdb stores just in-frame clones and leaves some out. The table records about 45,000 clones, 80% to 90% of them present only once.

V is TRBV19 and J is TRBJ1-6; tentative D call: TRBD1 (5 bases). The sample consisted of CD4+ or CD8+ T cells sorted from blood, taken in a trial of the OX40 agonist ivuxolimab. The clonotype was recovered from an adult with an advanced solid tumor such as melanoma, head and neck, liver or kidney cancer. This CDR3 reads CASAGGNSPLHF. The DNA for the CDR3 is TGTGCCAGTGCGGGGGGGAATTCACCCCTCCACTTT.